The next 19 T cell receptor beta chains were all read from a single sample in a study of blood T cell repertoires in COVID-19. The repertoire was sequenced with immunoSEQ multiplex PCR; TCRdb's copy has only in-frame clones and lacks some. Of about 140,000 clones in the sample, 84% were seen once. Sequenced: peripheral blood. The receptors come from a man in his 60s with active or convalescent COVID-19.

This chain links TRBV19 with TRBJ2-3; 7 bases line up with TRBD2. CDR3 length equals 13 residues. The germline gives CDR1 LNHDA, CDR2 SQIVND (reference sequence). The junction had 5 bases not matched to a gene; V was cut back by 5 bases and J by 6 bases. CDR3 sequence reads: CASSFTGGDTQYF. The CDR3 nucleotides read TGTGCCAGTAGTTTCACCGGGGGGGATACGCAGTATTTT.

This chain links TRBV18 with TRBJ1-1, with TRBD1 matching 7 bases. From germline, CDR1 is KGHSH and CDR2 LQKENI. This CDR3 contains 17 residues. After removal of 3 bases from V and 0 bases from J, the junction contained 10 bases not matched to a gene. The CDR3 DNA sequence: TGTGCCAGCTCACCTCAGCGACAGGGCACCATGAACACTGAAGCTTTCTTT. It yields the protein CASSPQRQGTMNTEAFF. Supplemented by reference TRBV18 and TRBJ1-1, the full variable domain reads NAGVMQNPRHLVRRRGQEARLRCSPMKGHSHVYWYRQLPEEGLKFMVYLQKENIIDESGMPKERFSAEFPKEGPSILRIQQVVRGDSAAYFCASSPQRQGTMNTEAFFGQGTRLTVV.

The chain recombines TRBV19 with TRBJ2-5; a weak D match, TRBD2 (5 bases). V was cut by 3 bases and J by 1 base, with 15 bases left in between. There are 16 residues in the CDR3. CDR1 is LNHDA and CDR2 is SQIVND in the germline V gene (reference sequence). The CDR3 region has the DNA TGTGCCAGTAGTATGACGGCTACTAGAGCCCAAGAGACCCAGTACTTC. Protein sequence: CASSMTATRAQETQYF.

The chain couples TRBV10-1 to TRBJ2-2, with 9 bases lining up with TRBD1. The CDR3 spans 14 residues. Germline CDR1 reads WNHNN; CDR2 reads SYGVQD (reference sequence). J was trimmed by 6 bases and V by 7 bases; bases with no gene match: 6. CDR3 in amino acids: CASKPGQGSGELFF. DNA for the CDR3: TGCGCCAGCAAGCCGGGACAGGGATCCGGGGAGCTGTTTTTT.

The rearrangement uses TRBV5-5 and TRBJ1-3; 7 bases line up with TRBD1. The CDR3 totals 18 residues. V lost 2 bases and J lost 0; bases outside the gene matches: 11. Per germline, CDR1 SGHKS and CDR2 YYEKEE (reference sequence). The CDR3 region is CASSLRYRDSSSGNTIYF. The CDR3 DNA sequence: TGTGCCAGCAGCTTAAGATACCGGGACAGTAGCTCTGGAAACACCATATATTTT.

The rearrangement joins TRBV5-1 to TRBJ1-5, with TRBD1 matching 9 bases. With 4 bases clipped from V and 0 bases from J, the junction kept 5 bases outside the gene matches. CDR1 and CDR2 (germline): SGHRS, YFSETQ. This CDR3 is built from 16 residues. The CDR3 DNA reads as TGCGCCAGCAGCCCCGGGACAGGGAATAGCAATCAGCCCCAGCATTTT. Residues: CASSPGTGNSNQPQHF.

CDR3 loop: CASRQSLYEQYF. For the CDR3, the DNA is TGTGCCAGCAGGCAGTCTCTCTACGAGCAGTACTTC. The rearrangement joins TRBV28 to TRBJ2-7; D gene ambiguous. The CDR3 length is 12 residues. Trimming took off 6 bases at V and 3 bases at J, with 9 bases between the two ends. In germline, CDR1 is MDHEN, CDR2 SYDVKM. Full variable domain (remainder filled in from reference TRBV28 and TRBJ2-7): DVKVTQSSRYLVKRTGEKVFLECVQDMDHENMFWYRQDPGLGLRLIYFSYDVKMKEKGDIPEGYSVSREKKERFSLILESASTNQTSMYLCASRQSLYEQYFGPGTRLTVT.

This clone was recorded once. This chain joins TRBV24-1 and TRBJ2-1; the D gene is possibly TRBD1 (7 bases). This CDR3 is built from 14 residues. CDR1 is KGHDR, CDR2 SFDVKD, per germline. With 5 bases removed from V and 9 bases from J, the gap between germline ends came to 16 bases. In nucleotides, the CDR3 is TGTGCCACCAGTGCCAACAGGGGAGGAGTTGAGCAGTTCTTC. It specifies CATSANRGGVEQFF.

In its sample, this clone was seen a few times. CDR3 loop: CASRPTQGSQYF. The DNA of the CDR3 is TGTGCCAGCAGACCCACACAGGGGTCTCAGTACTTC. The genes are TRBV28 and TRBJ2-4; 7 bases align to TRBD1. Germline CDR1 is MDHEN and CDR2 is SYDVKM. The length of the CDR3 is 12 residues. The junction had 8 bases not matched to a gene; V was cut back by 6 bases and J by 12 bases.

The CDR3 sequence is CASSQTGYDNEQFF. The DNA of the CDR3 is TGTGCCAGCAGCCAAACAGGTTACGACAATGAGCAGTTCTTC. This chain links TRBV7-9 with TRBJ2-1; D might be TRBD1 (5 bases). V was shortened by 5 bases and J by 5 bases, with 13 bases between the two germline ends. CDR1 and CDR2 (germline): SEHNR, FQNEAQ (reference sequence). CDR3 length: 14 residues.

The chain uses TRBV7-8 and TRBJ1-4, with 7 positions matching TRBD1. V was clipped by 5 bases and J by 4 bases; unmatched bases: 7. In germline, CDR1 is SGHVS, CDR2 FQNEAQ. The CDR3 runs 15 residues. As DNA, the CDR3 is TGTGCCAGCAGCGTAGACAGGGTTGATAATGAAAAACTGTTTTTT. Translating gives CASSVDRVDNEKLFF.

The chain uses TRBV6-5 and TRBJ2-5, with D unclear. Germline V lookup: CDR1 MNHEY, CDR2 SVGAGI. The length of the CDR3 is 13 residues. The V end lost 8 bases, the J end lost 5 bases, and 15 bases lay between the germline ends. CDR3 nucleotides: TGTGCCAGCCGGGTGGGTCTTAGGGAGACCCAGTACTTC. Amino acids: CASRVGLRETQYF.

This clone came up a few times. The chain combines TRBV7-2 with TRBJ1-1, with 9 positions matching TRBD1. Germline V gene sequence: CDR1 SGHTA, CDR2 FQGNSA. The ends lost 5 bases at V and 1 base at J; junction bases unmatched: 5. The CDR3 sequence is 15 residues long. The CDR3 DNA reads TGTGCCAGCAGCCGTAAGGGACAGGGGAACACTGAAGCTTTCTTT. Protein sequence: CASSRKGQGNTEAFF.

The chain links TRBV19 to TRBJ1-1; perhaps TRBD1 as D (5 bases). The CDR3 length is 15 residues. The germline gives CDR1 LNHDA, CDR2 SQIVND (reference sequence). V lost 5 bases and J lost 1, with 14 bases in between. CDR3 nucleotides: TGTGCCAGTAGTTTCCAGGGTCTTGCGAACACTGAAGCTTTCTTT. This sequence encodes CASSFQGLANTEAFF.

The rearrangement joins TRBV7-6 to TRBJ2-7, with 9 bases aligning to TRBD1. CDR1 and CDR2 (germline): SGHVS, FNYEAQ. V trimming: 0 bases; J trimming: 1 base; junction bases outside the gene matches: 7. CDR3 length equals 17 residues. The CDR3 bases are TGTGCCAGCAGCTTAGCGCTCGGGACAGGGATTTCCTACGAGCAGTACTTC. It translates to CASSLALGTGISYEQYF.

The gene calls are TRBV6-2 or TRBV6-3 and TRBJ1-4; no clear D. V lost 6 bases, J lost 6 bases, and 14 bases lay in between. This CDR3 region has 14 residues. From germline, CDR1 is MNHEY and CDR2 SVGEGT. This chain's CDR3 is CASRPAGNDEKLFF. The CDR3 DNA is TGTGCCAGCAGGCCTGCGGGGAACGATGAAAAACTGTTTTTT.

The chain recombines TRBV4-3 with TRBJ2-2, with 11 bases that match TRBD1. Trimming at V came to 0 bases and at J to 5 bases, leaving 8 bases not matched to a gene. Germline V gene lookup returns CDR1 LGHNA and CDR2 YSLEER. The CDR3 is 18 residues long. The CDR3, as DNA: TGCGCCAGCAGCCAAGAACCGGACAGGGGGCGCGGAACCGGGGAGCTGTTTTTT. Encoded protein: CASSQEPDRGRGTGELFF.

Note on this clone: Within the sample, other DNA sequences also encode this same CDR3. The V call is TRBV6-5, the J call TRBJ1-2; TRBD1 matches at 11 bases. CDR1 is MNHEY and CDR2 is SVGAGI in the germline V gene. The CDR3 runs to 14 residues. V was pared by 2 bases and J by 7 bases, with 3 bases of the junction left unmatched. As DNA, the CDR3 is TGTGCCAGCAGTTACACGGGACAGGGGGTTGGCTACACCTTC. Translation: CASSYTGQGVGYTF.

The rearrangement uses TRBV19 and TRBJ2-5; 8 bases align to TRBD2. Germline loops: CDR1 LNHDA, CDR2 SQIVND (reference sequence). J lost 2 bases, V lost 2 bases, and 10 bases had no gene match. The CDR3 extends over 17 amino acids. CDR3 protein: CASSIRGVAGLQETQYF. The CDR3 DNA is TGTGCCAGTAGTATAAGGGGGGTAGCGGGACTTCAAGAGACCCAGTACTTC. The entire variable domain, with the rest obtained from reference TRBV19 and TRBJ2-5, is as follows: DGGITQSPKYLFRKEGQNVTLSCEQNLNHDAMYWYRQDPGQGLRLIYYSQIVNDFQKGDIAEGYSVSREKKESFPLTVTSAQKNPTAFYLCASSIRGVAGLQETQYFGPGTRLLVL.